The present entry profiles one TCR beta chain with its context. Antigen: not known. The CDR3 totals 16 residues. CDR1 and CDR2 from the germline V gene are SGHDN and FVKESK. Trimming at V came to 2 bases and at J to 5 bases, leaving 5 bases not matched to a gene. PCR used 60 Vbeta primers and 13 Jbeta primers. The data were produced by immunoSEQ multiplex PCR, yet TCRdb's version contains in-frame clones alone and is incomplete. The repertoire consists of 90,000 or so clones, with around four fifths occurring once and the leading ten covering nearly 3.5%. This specimen comes from a study of cytomegalovirus exposure and HLA in healthy donors. Findings of the study overall: By a later analysis, the bulk of CMV-associated TCR beta chains appeared HLA-restricted.

This chain joins TRBV14 and TRBJ2-2; 10 bases match TRBD2. The sequenced material came from PBMCs. The TCR originated in a man aged 25-40 years in good health and CMV-seropositive. DNA of the CDR3: TGTGCCAGCAGCCAATCGGGACTAGCGCGGACCGGGGAGCTGTTTTTT. Protein: CASSQSGLARTGELFF.